Included here is one T cell receptor (beta chain) sequence, with context. In the original processing: Using reference gene primer amplification, nucleated cell counts were estimated. The repertoire was sequenced with immunoSEQ multiplex PCR; TCRdb's copy has only in-frame clones and lacks some. From that table come the V and J calls and clone size; the DNA was used to work out D and trimming. In the table there are tens of thousands of clones, just over 85% of which are singletons. This record comes from a study of blood T cell repertoires in COVID-19. Background on the study: COVID-19 samples, acute and convalescent, were from the United States, Italy and Spain.

The TCR comes from a woman of 80 years or more with COVID-19, enrolled during active disease. Sequencing was performed on peripheral blood.

DNA of the CDR3: TGTGCCAGCAGCTTGGGACGGGACTTCTGGTACTTC. Protein product: CASSLGRDFWYF. The J gene is TRBJ2-5, the V gene TRBV7-2, with D maybe TRBD2 (6 bases). Germline V gives CDR1 SGHTA, CDR2 FQGNSA. Trimming left V 3 bases short and J 13 bases short, with 15 bases between. CDR3 size: 12 residues.